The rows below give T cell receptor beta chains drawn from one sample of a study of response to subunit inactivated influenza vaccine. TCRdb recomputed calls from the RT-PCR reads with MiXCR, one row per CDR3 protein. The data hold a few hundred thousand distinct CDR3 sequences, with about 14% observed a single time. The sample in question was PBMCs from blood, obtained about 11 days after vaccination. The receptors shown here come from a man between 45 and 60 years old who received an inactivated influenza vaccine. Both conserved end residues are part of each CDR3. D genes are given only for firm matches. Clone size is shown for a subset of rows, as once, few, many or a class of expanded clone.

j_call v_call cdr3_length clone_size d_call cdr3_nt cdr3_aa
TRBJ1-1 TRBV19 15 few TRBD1 TGTGCCAGTAGTGACCGGGACAGGGGAAACACTGAAGCTTTCTTT CASSDRDRGNTEAFF
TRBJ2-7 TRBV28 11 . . TGTGCCAGCAGTCTGGGGGGACGGCAGTACTTC CASSLGGRQYF
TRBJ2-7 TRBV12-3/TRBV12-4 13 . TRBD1 TGTGCCAGCAGGCCGGGCAGGGGGTACGAGCAGTACTTC CASRPGRGYEQYF
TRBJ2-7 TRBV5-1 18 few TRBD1 TGCGCCAGCAGCTCCAGGATTTCCCCGGGACAGGACCATTACGAGCAGTACTTC CASSSRISPGQDHYEQYF
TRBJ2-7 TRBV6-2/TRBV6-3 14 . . TGTGCCAGCAGTTACCGGGACACTATCTACGAGCAGTACTTC CASSYRDTIYEQYF
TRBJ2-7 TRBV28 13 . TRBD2 TGTGCCAGCGGAACGGCGGGGGCCTACGAGCAGTACTTC CASGTAGAYEQYF
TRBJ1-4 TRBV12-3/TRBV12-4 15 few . TGTGCCAGCAGACCCCCCGGGACGGTGAGGGAAAAACTGTTTTTT CASRPPGTVREKLFF
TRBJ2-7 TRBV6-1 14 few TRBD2 TGTGCCAGCAATCAGCGGGGTACTTCCTACGAGCAGTACTTC CASNQRGTSYEQYF
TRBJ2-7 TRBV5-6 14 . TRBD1 TGTGCCAGCAGCCGCCCGGCCAGGGGGCTCGAGCAGTACTTC CASSRPARGLEQYF
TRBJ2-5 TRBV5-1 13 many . TGCGCCAGCAGCTTGGCGGTGAGGGAGACCCAGTACTTC CASSLAVRETQYF
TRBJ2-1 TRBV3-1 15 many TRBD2 TGTGCCAGCAGCCAGGGGGGGGGCTCCTACAATGAGCAGTTCTTC CASSQGGGSYNEQFF
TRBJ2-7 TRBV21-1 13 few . TGCCCCAGTGGGGTCGTACCAACCTACGAGCAGTACTTC CPSGVVPTYEQYF
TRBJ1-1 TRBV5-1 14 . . TGCGCCAGCAGCCCACAGAACATGAACACTGAAGCTTTCTTT CASSPQNMNTEAFF
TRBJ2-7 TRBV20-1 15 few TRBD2 TGCAGTGCTAGAGTTATAGCGGGAGGTGGCTACGAGCAGTACTTC CSARVIAGGGYEQYF
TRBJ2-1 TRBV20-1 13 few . TGCAGTGCTAGAGATGGCAGCTCAGTCGAGCAGTTCTTC CSARDGSSVEQFF
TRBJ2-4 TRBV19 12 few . TGTGCCTCTGGGACAGCCAAAAACATTCAGTACTTC CASGTAKNIQYF
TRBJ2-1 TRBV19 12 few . TGTGCCAGTAGTATATCCTACAATGAGCAGTTCTTC CASSISYNEQFF
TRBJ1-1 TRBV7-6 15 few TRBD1 TGTGCCAGCAGCTTAGGGGCCAACAGGGGCACTGAAGCTTTCTTT CASSLGANRGTEAFF
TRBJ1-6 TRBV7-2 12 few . TGTGCCAGCAGCTTAGTGAATTCACCCCTCCACTTT CASSLVNSPLHF
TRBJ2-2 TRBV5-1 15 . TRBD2 TGCGCCAGCAGCTTGGCCCTAGCGGGAACCGGGGAGCTGTTTTTT CASSLALAGTGELFF
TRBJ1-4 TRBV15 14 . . TGTGCCACCAGCAAGCCCGGGGCTCGAGAAAAACTGTTTTTT CATSKPGAREKLFF
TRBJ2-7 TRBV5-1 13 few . TGCGCCAGCAGCACCCCTGACAGGCGCGAGCAGTACTTC CASSTPDRREQYF
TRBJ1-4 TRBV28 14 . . TGTGCCAGCAGTTTACAGGGGTTGAAGGAAAAACTGTTTTTT CASSLQGLKEKLFF
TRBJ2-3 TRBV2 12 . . TGTGCCAGCACGGGGGACACAGATACGCAGTATTTT CASTGDTDTQYF
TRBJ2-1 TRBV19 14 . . TGTGCCAGTAGAATTGGGACCCAGTACAATGAGCAGTTCTTC CASRIGTQYNEQFF
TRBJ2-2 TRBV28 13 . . TGTGCCAGCAGTTCCCCAGCTACCGGGGAGCTGTTTTTT CASSSPATGELFF
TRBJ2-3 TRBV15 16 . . TGTGCCACCAGAGAGCCCGGGTTTCCCCCCACAGATACGCAGTATTTT CATREPGFPPTDTQYF
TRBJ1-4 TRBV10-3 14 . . TGTGCCATCAGTGAGTCTTCGGAGGATGAAAAACTGTTTTTT CAISESSEDEKLFF
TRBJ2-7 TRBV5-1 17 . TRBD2 TGCGCCAGCAGCTGGCCCACCGGGACTAGCCGGGGGAACGAGCAGTACTTC CASSWPTGTSRGNEQYF
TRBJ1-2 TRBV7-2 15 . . TGTGCCAGCAGCTTAGTACAGGCGATTAACTATGGCTACACCTTC CASSLVQAINYGYTF
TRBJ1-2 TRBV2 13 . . TGTGCCAGCAGTGAGCGTCAGATCTATGGCTACACCTTC CASSERQIYGYTF
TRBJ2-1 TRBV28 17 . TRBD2 TGTGCCAGCAGCACCTTCTGGCCGGGACTAGCCCAAGATGAGCAGTTCTTC CASSTFWPGLAQDEQFF
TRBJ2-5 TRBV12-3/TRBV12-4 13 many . TGTGCCAGCAGTTTACTCAGGGGCGAGACCCAGTACTTC CASSLLRGETQYF
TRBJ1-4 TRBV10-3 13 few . TGTGCCATCAGTGAGTCGTCGGCTGAAAAACTGTTTTTT CAISESSAEKLFF
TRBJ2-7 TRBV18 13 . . TGTGCCAGCTCAGTTGGGGAATCCTACGAGCAGTACTTC CASSVGESYEQYF
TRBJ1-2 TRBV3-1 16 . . TGTGCCAGCAGCCAAGGGGTCGTCCAACGCGAATATGGCTACACCTTC CASSQGVVQREYGYTF
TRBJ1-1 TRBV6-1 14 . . TGTGCCAGCAGTGCGACCCGGGGGTACACTGAAGCTTTCTTT CASSATRGYTEAFF
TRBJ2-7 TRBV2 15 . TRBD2 TGTGCCAGCAGGGGACTAGCGGAAAACTCCTACGAGCAGTACTTC CASRGLAENSYEQYF
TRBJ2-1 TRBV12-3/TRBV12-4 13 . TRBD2 TGTGCCAGCGGGGGGGGGAAATACAATGAGCAGTTCTTC CASGGGKYNEQFF
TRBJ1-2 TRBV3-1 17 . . TGTGCCAGCAGCCAAGGTGGGGTGATTTTAACTAACTATGGCTACACCTTC CASSQGGVILTNYGYTF
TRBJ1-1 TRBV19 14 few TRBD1 TGTGCCAGTAGTATTGGGACAGTAAAACCTGAAGCTTTCTTT CASSIGTVKPEAFF
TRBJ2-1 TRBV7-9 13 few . TGTGCCAGCAGCCCAGGGGACCTTCTGGAGCAGTTCTTC CASSPGDLLEQFF
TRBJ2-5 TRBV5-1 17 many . TGCGCCAGCAGCTTGTCCGGGTCACCCCGATTCCAAGAGACCCAGTACTTC CASSLSGSPRFQETQYF
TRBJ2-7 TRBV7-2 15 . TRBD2 TGTGCCAGCAGCTTAGCGCGGGAGGGGTCCTACGAGCAGTACTTC CASSLAREGSYEQYF
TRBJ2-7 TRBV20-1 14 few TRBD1 TGCAGTGCCCCGGCCCACGGACAGGGCTACGAGCAGTACTTC CSAPAHGQGYEQYF
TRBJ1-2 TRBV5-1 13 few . TGCGCCAGCAGCTTGGAGGGATACGGCGGCTACACCTTC CASSLEGYGGYTF
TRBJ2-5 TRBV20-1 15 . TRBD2 TGCAGTGCGGGGAAACTAGCGGGAGTGGGAGAGACCCAGTACTTC CSAGKLAGVGETQYF
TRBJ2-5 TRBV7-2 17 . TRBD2 TGTGCCAGCAGCTTAGGTCCTAGCGGGCGGGGACAAGAGACCCAGTACTTC CASSLGPSGRGQETQYF
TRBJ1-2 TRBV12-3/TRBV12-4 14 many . TGTGCCAGCAGTTTATTTGGGGGTTACTATGGCTACACCTTC CASSLFGGYYGYTF
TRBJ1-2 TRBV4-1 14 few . TGCGCCAGCAGCCAAGTCGGACTCAACTATGGCTACACCTTC CASSQVGLNYGYTF
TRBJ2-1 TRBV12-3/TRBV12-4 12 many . TGTGCCAGCAGTTATAGGGGTAATGAGCAGTTCTTC CASSYRGNEQFF
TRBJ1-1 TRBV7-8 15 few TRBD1 TGTGCCAGCAGCCCTTCCTCGACAGGGGCGGCTGAAGCTTTCTTT CASSPSSTGAAEAFF
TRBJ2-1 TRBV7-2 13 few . TGTGCCAGCAGCTTAGTAAACGACAATGAGCAGTTCTTC CASSLVNDNEQFF